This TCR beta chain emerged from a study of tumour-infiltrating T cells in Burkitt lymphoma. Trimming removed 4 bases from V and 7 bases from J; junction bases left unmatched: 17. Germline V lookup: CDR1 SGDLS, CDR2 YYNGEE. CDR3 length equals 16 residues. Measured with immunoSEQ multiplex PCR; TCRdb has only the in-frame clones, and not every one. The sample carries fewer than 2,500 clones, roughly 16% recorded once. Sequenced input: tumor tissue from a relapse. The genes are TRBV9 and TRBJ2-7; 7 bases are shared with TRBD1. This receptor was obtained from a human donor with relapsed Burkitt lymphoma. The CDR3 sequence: CASSLSGGQAREEQYF. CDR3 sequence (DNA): TGTGCCAGCAGCTTAAGTGGTGGACAGGCACGGGAAGAGCAGTACTTC.